This passage covers 4 T cell receptor beta chains from one sample sequenced in a study of T cell responses to AZD1222 COVID-19 vaccine. Profiling relied on immunoSEQ multiplex PCR, and the TCRdb table lists in-frame clones only, not all of them. The data contain 200,000 to 250,000 clones, less than 95% of them singletons. The material sequenced was peripheral blood, taken 28 days after the second dose of the MenACWY control vaccine. The receptors come from an adult who received the MenACWY meningococcal vaccine as a control.

The rearrangement joins TRBV7-2 to TRBJ1-6, with D possibly matching TRBD1 (5 bases). Germline CDR1 and CDR2: SGHTA and FQGNSA. Trimming cost V 1 base and J 1 base, with 11 bases left between them. The CDR3 runs to 17 residues. CDR3 amino acids: CASSLGGAGSYNSPLHF. As DNA, the CDR3 is TGTGCCAGCAGCTTAGGCGGGGCGGGTTCCTATAATTCACCCCTCCACTTT. Supplemented by reference TRBV7-2 and TRBJ1-6, the full variable domain reads GAGVSQSPSNKVTEKGKDVELRCDPISGHTALYWYRQSLGQGLEFLIYFQGNSAPDKSGLPSDRFSAERTGGSVSTLTIQRTQQEDSAVYLCASSLGGAGSYNSPLHFGNGTRLTVT.

The chain recombines TRBV5-4 with TRBJ2-4; the D gene is possibly TRBD2 (5 bases). This CDR3 spans 12 amino acids. V lost 10 bases, J lost 1 base, and 9 bases lay in between. Germline-derived CDR1 and CDR2 are SGHNT and YYREEE (reference sequence). The CDR3: CASGVAKNIQYF. In DNA form, the CDR3 reads TGTGCCTCCGGGGTGGCCAAAAACATTCAGTACTTC.

The rearrangement links TRBV5-1 to TRBJ1-5, with 7 positions matching TRBD1. The germline gives CDR1 SGHRS, CDR2 YFSETQ. The V gene end was trimmed by 4 bases and the J gene end by 3 bases; junction bases not matched to a gene: 7. CDR3 length: 15 amino acids. The CDR3 DNA reads as TGCGCCAGCAGCCCGGGGGGGACAGTCAATCAGCCCCAGCATTTT. The encoded protein is CASSPGGTVNQPQHF.

This clone appeared a single time. The chain uses TRBV19 and TRBJ2-7; TRBD1 matches 7 bases. This CDR3 has 17 residues. With V trimmed by 4 bases and J by 1 base, 13 bases remained unmatched. CDR1 and CDR2 (germline): LNHDA, SQIVND (reference sequence). The chain's CDR3 is CASSKQRSGTESYEQYF. The CDR3 DNA reads TGTGCCAGTAGTAAACAGAGAAGTGGGACAGAATCCTACGAGCAGTACTTC.